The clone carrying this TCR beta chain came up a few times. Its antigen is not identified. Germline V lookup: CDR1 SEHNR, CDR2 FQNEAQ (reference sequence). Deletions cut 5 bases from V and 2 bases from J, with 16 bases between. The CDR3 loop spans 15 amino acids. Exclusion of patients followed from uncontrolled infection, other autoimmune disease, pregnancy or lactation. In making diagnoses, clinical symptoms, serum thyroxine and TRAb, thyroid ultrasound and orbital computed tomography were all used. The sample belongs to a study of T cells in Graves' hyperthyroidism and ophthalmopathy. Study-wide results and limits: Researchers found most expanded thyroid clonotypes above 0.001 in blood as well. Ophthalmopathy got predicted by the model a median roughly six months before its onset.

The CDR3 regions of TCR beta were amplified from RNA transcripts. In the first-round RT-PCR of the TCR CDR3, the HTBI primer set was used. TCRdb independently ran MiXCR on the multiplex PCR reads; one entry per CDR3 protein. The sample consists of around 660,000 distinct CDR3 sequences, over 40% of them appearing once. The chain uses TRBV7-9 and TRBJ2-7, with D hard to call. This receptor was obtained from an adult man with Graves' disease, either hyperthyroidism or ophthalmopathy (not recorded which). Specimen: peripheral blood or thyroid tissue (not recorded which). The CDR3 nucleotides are TGTGCCAGCAGCCAAGACGGCCCGCCGGCCTACGAGCAGTACTTC. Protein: CASSQDGPPAYEQYF.